This TCR beta chain was identified in a study of shared clonotypes between healthy human individuals. About the study: A couple of female and a few male donors aged 18 to 49 were enrolled.

The CDR3 is 15 residues long. Germline V CDR1 and CDR2: SGHAT, FQNNGV. Unmatched junction bases numbered 8, after V lost 1 base and J lost 12 bases. Template amounts of roughly 280 ng DNA, tens of thousands of T cell genomes, were employed in unsorted PBMC replicate PCRs. Clones were read by immunoSEQ multiplex PCR, and TCRdb kept only the in-frame ones, dropping some. The profile shows some 480,000 clones, approximately 79% of them singletons. The rearrangement uses TRBV11-2 and TRBJ2-7, with 14 bases identical to TRBD2. The TCR was taken from a woman in her forties in good health. Some clones in this sample may be carry-over from other donors' samples. Sequenced input: PBMCs. CDR3 in amino acids: CASSLVGTSGSLRYF. The CDR3 DNA is TGTGCCAGCAGCTTAGTTGGGACTAGCGGGAGTCTGAGGTACTTC.